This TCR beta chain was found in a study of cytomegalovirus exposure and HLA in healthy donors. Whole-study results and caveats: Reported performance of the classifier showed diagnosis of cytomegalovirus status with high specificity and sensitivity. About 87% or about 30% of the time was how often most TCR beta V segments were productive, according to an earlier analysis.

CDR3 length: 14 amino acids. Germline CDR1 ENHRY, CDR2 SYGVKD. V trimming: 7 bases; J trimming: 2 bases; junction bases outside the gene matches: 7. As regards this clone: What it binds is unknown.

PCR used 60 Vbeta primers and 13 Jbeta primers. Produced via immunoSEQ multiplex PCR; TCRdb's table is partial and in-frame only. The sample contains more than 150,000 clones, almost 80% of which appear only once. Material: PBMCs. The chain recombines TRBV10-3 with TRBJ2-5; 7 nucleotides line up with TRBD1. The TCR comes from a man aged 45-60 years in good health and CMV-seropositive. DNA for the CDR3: TGTGCCATCAAGGGGGCCCAGAATCAAGAGACCCAGTACTTC. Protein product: CAIKGAQNQETQYF.